This T cell receptor (beta chain) originates from a study of T cell responses to AZD1222 COVID-19 vaccine. V lost 9 bases and J lost 2, with 11 bases in between. The CDR3 totals 14 residues. Germline CDR1 is LNHDA and CDR2 is SQIVND (reference sequence). In the case of this clone: Its cognate antigen is unknown.

General study findings and limits: Females made up more of the donors, who were largely white British, and clonal diversity may have come out too low. Reportedly, close to half of spike-specific TCRs are directed against unmutated variant regions. Regions 160-218 and 743-854 held dominance among vaccine-associated CD4 TCRs, which spanned spike.

The table came from immunoSEQ multiplex PCR; TCRdb's copy has only in-frame clones and leaves some out. The sample lists roughly 190,000 clones; more than 85% were seen once. Pooled samples include second doses given at about 4 or 12 weeks. The chain employs TRBV19 and TRBJ2-6; D may be TRBD1 (6 bases). The sequences come from peripheral blood, collected 28 days after the second AZD1222 dose. This TCR was recovered from an adult who received the AZD1222 COVID-19 vaccine. In nucleotides, the CDR3 is TGTGCCAGCAGAGACAGGCCTGGGGCCAACGTCCTGACTTTC. As protein: CASRDRPGANVLTF.